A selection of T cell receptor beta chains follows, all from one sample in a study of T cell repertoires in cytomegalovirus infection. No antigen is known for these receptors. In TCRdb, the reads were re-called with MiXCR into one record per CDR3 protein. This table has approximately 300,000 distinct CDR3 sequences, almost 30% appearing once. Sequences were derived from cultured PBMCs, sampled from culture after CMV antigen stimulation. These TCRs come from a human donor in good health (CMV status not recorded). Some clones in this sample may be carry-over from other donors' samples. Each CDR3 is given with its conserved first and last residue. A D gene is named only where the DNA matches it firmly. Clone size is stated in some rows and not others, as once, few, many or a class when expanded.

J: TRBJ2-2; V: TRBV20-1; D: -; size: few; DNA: TGCAGTGCCACGGGCCACAACACCGGGGAGCTGTTTTTT; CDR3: CSATGHNTGELFF
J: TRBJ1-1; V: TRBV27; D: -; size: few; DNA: TGTGCCAGCAGCAGTAAAGCAGGTATCCCCCTCACAGGGATCACTGAAGCTTTCTTT; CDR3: CASSSKAGIPLTGITEAFF
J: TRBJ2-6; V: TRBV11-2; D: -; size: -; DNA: TGTGCCAGCAGCTTAGTCGGAACCTCTGGGGCCAACGTCCTGACTTTC; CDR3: CASSLVGTSGANVLTF
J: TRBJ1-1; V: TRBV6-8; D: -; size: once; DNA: TGTGCCACCTTTTGGGCTATCGGGACTGAAGCTTTCTTT; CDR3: CATFWAIGTEAFF
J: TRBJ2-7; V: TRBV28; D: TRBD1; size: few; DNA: TGTGCCAGCAGTTTCCGGGACAGGGCCTTCGAGCAGTACTTC; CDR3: CASSFRDRAFEQYF
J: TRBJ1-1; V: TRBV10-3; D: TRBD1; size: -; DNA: TGTGCCACCGGGGACAGGCCAGTTGAAGCTTTCTTT; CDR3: CATGDRPVEAFF
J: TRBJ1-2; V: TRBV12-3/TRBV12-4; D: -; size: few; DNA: TGTGCCAGCAGTTTGACTCCCCCGGGCTATGGCTACACCTTC; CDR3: CASSLTPPGYGYTF
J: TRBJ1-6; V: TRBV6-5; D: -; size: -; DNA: TGTGCCAGCAGTTACTCGGGTTACCGCAGAGGGACACCCCTCCACTTT; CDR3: CASSYSGYRRGTPLHF
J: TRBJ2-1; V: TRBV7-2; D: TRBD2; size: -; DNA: TGTGCCAGCACCGGGACTAGCGGCCTCTCCTACAATGAGCAGTTCTTC; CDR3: CASTGTSGLSYNEQFF
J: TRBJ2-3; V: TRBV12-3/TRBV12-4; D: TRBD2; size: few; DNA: TGTGCCAGCACTCGGAGCGGGGGTCTCACAGATACGCAGTATTTT; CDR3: CASTRSGGLTDTQYF
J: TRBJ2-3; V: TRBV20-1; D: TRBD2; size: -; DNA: TGCAGTGCTAGAGATAGCGGGGGGGCAGATACGCAGTATTTT; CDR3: CSARDSGGADTQYF
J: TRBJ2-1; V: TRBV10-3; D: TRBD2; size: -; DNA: TGTGCCATCAGTCTTTCTAGCGGGAGAGGGGGAACTTACAATGAGCAGTTCTTC; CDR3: CAISLSSGRGGTYNEQFF
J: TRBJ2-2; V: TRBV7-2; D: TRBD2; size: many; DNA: TGTGCCAGCAGCCCCCGGCGGGGGGGCCGAAACACCGGGGAGCTGTTTTTT; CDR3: CASSPRRGGRNTGELFF
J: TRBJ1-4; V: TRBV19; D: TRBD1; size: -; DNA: TGTGCCAGTATCAAGGACAGGGTGAATGAAAAACTGTTTTTT; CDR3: CASIKDRVNEKLFF
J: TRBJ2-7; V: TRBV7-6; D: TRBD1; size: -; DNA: TGTGCCAGCAGCCCCTCGCCCCCGGGACAGGTCCACGAGCAGTACTTC; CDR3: CASSPSPPGQVHEQYF
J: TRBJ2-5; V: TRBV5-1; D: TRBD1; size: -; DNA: TGCGCCAGCACTCCTAGAGGGGGCGCGGAGACCCAGTACTTC; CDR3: CASTPRGGAETQYF
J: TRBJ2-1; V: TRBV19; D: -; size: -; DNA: TGTGCCAGTAGTATAGTACAGGGAGGAAACAATGAGCAGTTCTTC; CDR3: CASSIVQGGNNEQFF
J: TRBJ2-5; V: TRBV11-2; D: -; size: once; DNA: TGTGCCAGCAGCACAAGAGAGGAGACCCAGTACTTC; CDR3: CASSTREETQYF
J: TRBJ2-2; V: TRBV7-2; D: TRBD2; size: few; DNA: TGTGCCAGCAGCCCGAAGCGGGAGTTGGCCGGGGAGCTGTTTTTT; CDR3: CASSPKRELAGELFF
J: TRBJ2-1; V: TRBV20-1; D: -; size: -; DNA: TGCAGTGCTAACTACAATGAGCAGTTCTTC; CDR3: CSANYNEQFF
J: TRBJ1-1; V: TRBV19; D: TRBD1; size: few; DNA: TGTGCCAGTCAGTCCTTGACAGGGGTGACTGAAGCTTTCTTT; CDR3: CASQSLTGVTEAFF
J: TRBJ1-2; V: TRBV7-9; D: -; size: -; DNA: TGTGCCAGCAGCTTACGGCCCTTGGAGAATGGCTACACCTTC; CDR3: CASSLRPLENGYTF
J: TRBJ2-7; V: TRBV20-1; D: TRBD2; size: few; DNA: TGCAGTGCTAGAGGCCATCTGGGGGGGGAGCAGTACTTC; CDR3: CSARGHLGGEQYF
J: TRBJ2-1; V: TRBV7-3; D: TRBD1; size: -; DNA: TGTGCCAGCAGCTTAACGGGACAGGCAGTAAATGAGCAGTTCTTC; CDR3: CASSLTGQAVNEQFF
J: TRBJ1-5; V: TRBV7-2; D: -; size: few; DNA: TGTGCCAGCAGCCGTACACAGGGTAACGTGGGACAGCCCCAGCATTTT; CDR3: CASSRTQGNVGQPQHF
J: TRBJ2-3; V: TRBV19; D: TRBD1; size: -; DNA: TGTGCCAGTAGTATTAGGACAGGGGTAAGCACAGATACGCAGTATTTT; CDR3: CASSIRTGVSTDTQYF
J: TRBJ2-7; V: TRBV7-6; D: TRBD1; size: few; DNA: TGTGCCAGCAGCTCCCTCCGGGACAGGCCTTACGAGCAGTACTTC; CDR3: CASSSLRDRPYEQYF
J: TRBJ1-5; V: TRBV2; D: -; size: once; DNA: TGTGCCAGCAGAAGGGGGGGGGCGGTTAGCAATCAGCCCCAGCATTTT; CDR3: CASRRGGAVSNQPQHF
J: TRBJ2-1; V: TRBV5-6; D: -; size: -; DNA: TGTGCCAGCAGCTTGGCCCCAAACGACCCCTACAATGAGCAGTTCTTC; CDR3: CASSLAPNDPYNEQFF